A selection of T cell receptor beta chains follows, all from one sample in a study of regulatory T cells in long-lasting Graves disease. TCRdb reanalysed the multiplex PCR reads using MiXCR and keeps one entry per CDR3 protein. The data show some 500,000 distinct CDR3 sequences, about 16% seen once. These data also formed part of another study, on T cells in Graves' hyperthyroidism and ophthalmopathy.

The sequences come from peripheral blood mononuclear cells (PBMCs), collected at new diagnosis, from a patient treated with antithyroid drugs. These receptors all stem from a woman aged 35-60 years with Graves disease. CDR3s include the opening cysteine and the closing phenylalanine or tryptophan. A D gene is named only where the DNA matches it firmly. Expanded clones are given a class, and other clones once, few, many or no size at all.

D gene: TRBD1; J gene: TRBJ2-7; V gene: TRBV7-9; clone size: -; CDR3 DNA: TGTGCCAGCAGCTACCAGGAGGGGGACAGGGTCTACGAGCAGTACTTC; CDR3 protein: CASSYQEGDRVYEQYF
D gene: -; J gene: TRBJ2-7; V gene: TRBV13; clone size: many; CDR3 DNA: TGTGCCAGCAGCTTAGGCCCAATCACAGCGAACTACGAGCAGTACTTC; CDR3 protein: CASSLGPITANYEQYF
D gene: -; J gene: TRBJ2-3; V gene: TRBV11-2; clone size: few; CDR3 DNA: TGTGCCAGCAGCTTTTTTCGTCGGACAGAGGGGACAGATACGCAGTATTTT; CDR3 protein: CASSFFRRTEGTDTQYF
D gene: -; J gene: TRBJ1-1; V gene: TRBV7-9; clone size: many; CDR3 DNA: TGTGCCAGCAGCTTAGTGGGAGCTGAAGCTTTCTTT; CDR3 protein: CASSLVGAEAFF
D gene: TRBD2; J gene: TRBJ2-2; V gene: TRBV27; clone size: -; CDR3 DNA: TGTGCCAGCGCTAAGGGACTAGCGGGAGTGGAGCTGTTTTTT; CDR3 protein: CASAKGLAGVELFF
D gene: -; J gene: TRBJ2-3; V gene: TRBV28; clone size: many; CDR3 DNA: TGTGCCAGCAGTTTCTGGGGCACTAGCACAGATACGCAGTATTTT; CDR3 protein: CASSFWGTSTDTQYF
D gene: TRBD1; J gene: TRBJ1-5; V gene: TRBV28; clone size: -; CDR3 DNA: TGTGCCAGCAGTTCACAGGACAGGGCGAGGAGTCAGCCCCAGCATTTT; CDR3 protein: CASSSQDRARSQPQHF
D gene: -; J gene: TRBJ2-7; V gene: TRBV2; clone size: many; CDR3 DNA: TGTGCCAGCAAGATGGGGTTGGAGCAGTACTTC; CDR3 protein: CASKMGLEQYF
D gene: -; J gene: TRBJ1-1; V gene: TRBV2; clone size: many; CDR3 DNA: TGTGCCAGCAGTGAAGAGCGGGGGGATACTGAAGCTTTCTTT; CDR3 protein: CASSEERGDTEAFF
D gene: -; J gene: TRBJ2-7; V gene: TRBV6-2/TRBV6-3; clone size: -; CDR3 DNA: TGTGCCAGCAGCTCCCCGACGGGCGGGGCCCTCTACGAGCAGTACTTC; CDR3 protein: CASSSPTGGALYEQYF
D gene: -; J gene: TRBJ2-5; V gene: TRBV20-1; clone size: -; CDR3 DNA: TGCAGTGCTAGAGATCGGAAACGGGGGGCGCAAGAGACCCAGTACTTC; CDR3 protein: CSARDRKRGAQETQYF
D gene: TRBD1; J gene: TRBJ1-3; V gene: TRBV3-1; clone size: many; CDR3 DNA: TGTGCCAGCAGCCGCGGGACAGGCTACGGAAACACCATATATTTT; CDR3 protein: CASSRGTGYGNTIYF
D gene: -; J gene: TRBJ2-1; V gene: TRBV2; clone size: many; CDR3 DNA: TGTGCCAGCCTTAGGATTCAATGGGAGCAGTTCTTC; CDR3 protein: CASLRIQWEQFF
D gene: -; J gene: TRBJ1-2; V gene: TRBV20-1; clone size: -; CDR3 DNA: TGCAGTGCTAGAGAGGCCGAGGGGAGCAATGGCTACACCTTC; CDR3 protein: CSAREAEGSNGYTF
D gene: TRBD1; J gene: TRBJ2-1; V gene: TRBV7-8; clone size: -; CDR3 DNA: TGTGCCAGCAGCTTAGCCGGGGGACAGGCTAACAATGAGCAGTTCTTC; CDR3 protein: CASSLAGGQANNEQFF
D gene: -; J gene: TRBJ1-4; V gene: TRBV27; clone size: few; CDR3 DNA: TGTGCCAGCAGTTTAACAGGGTGGCGTGAAAAACTGTTTTTT; CDR3 protein: CASSLTGWREKLFF
D gene: -; J gene: TRBJ2-1; V gene: TRBV24-1; clone size: many; CDR3 DNA: TGTGCCACCAGTGACCGCCGGGGATACAATGAGCAGTTCTTC; CDR3 protein: CATSDRRGYNEQFF
D gene: -; J gene: TRBJ1-2; V gene: TRBV6-1; clone size: many; CDR3 DNA: TGTGCCAGCAAGCCCCCAGCAGGGTCGGATGGCTACACCTTC; CDR3 protein: CASKPPAGSDGYTF
D gene: TRBD1; J gene: TRBJ2-1; V gene: TRBV28; clone size: few; CDR3 DNA: TGTGCCAGCCGGGACAGGGATGAGCAGTTCTTC; CDR3 protein: CASRDRDEQFF
D gene: TRBD2; J gene: TRBJ2-3; V gene: TRBV6-5; clone size: few; CDR3 DNA: TGTGCCAGCAGTTACTCGACTAGCGGGGATACTAGCACAGATACGCAGTATTTT; CDR3 protein: CASSYSTSGDTSTDTQYF
D gene: -; J gene: TRBJ2-2; V gene: TRBV11-2; clone size: many; CDR3 DNA: TGTGCCAGCAGCTCCTCATATGCGAACACCGGGGAGCTGTTTTTT; CDR3 protein: CASSSSYANTGELFF
D gene: TRBD2; J gene: TRBJ2-1; V gene: TRBV12-3/TRBV12-4; clone size: -; CDR3 DNA: TGTGCCAGCAGTTTAGTGGTTAGCGGGGCGACAGATGAGCAGTTCTTC; CDR3 protein: CASSLVVSGATDEQFF
D gene: -; J gene: TRBJ2-2; V gene: TRBV6-1; clone size: -; CDR3 DNA: TGTGCCAGCAAGTACAGGGTCGAGAACACCGGGGAGCTGTTTTTT; CDR3 protein: CASKYRVENTGELFF
D gene: TRBD1; J gene: TRBJ2-7; V gene: TRBV18; clone size: few; CDR3 DNA: TGTGCCAGCTCACCCCTCGGACAGGAACGGGGCCTCTACGAGCAGTACTTC; CDR3 protein: CASSPLGQERGLYEQYF
D gene: TRBD2; J gene: TRBJ2-1; V gene: TRBV20-1; clone size: -; CDR3 DNA: TGCAGTGCTAGAGATCAGCGGGGGCGGAACCTCTTCTTC; CDR3 protein: CSARDQRGRNLFF
D gene: -; J gene: TRBJ1-2; V gene: TRBV28; clone size: many; CDR3 DNA: TGTGCCAGCAGTTTCCTCGTTGGACACAACTATGGCTACACCTTC; CDR3 protein: CASSFLVGHNYGYTF
D gene: -; J gene: TRBJ2-7; V gene: TRBV13; clone size: many; CDR3 DNA: TGTGCCAGCAGCTTAGGCGACTACTACGAGCAGTACTTC; CDR3 protein: CASSLGDYYEQYF
D gene: TRBD1; J gene: TRBJ2-3; V gene: TRBV4-1; clone size: -; CDR3 DNA: TGCGCCAGCAGCCAAGAAGACAGGGACGGAGATACGCAGTATTTT; CDR3 protein: CASSQEDRDGDTQYF
D gene: -; J gene: TRBJ2-7; V gene: TRBV7-8; clone size: many; CDR3 DNA: TGTGCCAGCAGCGGACGAAGGTCCAGATCCTACGAGCAGTACTTC; CDR3 protein: CASSGRRSRSYEQYF
D gene: -; J gene: TRBJ2-5; V gene: TRBV12-5; clone size: few; CDR3 DNA: TGTGCTAGTGGTTACATGAATGAGGGGGGGGAGACCCAGTACTTC; CDR3 protein: CASGYMNEGGETQYF
D gene: -; J gene: TRBJ2-3; V gene: TRBV11-2; clone size: -; CDR3 DNA: TGTGCCAGCAGCCCCTACGGGGCAATTGGAGATACGCAGTATTTT; CDR3 protein: CASSPYGAIGDTQYF
D gene: TRBD2; J gene: TRBJ2-1; V gene: TRBV18; clone size: many; CDR3 DNA: TGTGCCAGCTCACCTGGCGCGGGGGGCCCCGATGAGCAGTTCTTC; CDR3 protein: CASSPGAGGPDEQFF
D gene: -; J gene: TRBJ1-2; V gene: TRBV20-1; clone size: -; CDR3 DNA: TGCAGTGCTCCCCCTCCCCAGGGTAACTACACCTTC; CDR3 protein: CSAPPPQGNYTF
D gene: -; J gene: TRBJ2-5; V gene: TRBV11-2; clone size: many; CDR3 DNA: TGTGCCAGCAGCTTAGATTGGGGAGAGACCCAGTACTTC; CDR3 protein: CASSLDWGETQYF
D gene: -; J gene: TRBJ1-1; V gene: TRBV19; clone size: many; CDR3 DNA: TGTGCCAGTAGTATCGCGCTAACGTACACTGAAGCTTTCTTT; CDR3 protein: CASSIALTYTEAFF
D gene: TRBD2; J gene: TRBJ2-1; V gene: TRBV12-3/TRBV12-4; clone size: -; CDR3 DNA: TGTGCCAGCAGTTTACAGCGGGGGGGCAGTGAGCAGTTCTTC; CDR3 protein: CASSLQRGGSEQFF
D gene: -; J gene: TRBJ2-1; V gene: TRBV5-8; clone size: many; CDR3 DNA: TGTGCCAGCAATGCTCCACAGGACCACAATGAGCAGTTCTTC; CDR3 protein: CASNAPQDHNEQFF
D gene: -; J gene: TRBJ2-2; V gene: TRBV2; clone size: -; CDR3 DNA: TGTGCCAGCAGGGTCCCCGGGACCCTGAACACCGGGGAGCTGTTTTTT; CDR3 protein: CASRVPGTLNTGELFF
D gene: -; J gene: TRBJ1-3; V gene: TRBV6-1; clone size: few; CDR3 DNA: TGTGCCAGCACAAAGGGGGGACTGATCTCTGGAAACACCATATATTTT; CDR3 protein: CASTKGGLISGNTIYF
D gene: -; J gene: TRBJ2-1; V gene: TRBV24-1; clone size: -; CDR3 DNA: TGTGCCACCAGTGATTCAACAGGGGGGGGACGGTTCTTC; CDR3 protein: CATSDSTGGGRFF
D gene: TRBD1; J gene: TRBJ1-2; V gene: TRBV7-9; clone size: many; CDR3 DNA: TGTGCCAGCAGCGACAGGGGCCATGGCTACACCTTC; CDR3 protein: CASSDRGHGYTF
D gene: TRBD1; J gene: TRBJ1-5; V gene: TRBV20-1; clone size: many; CDR3 DNA: TGCAGTGCTAGGCACCGGGACAGGGACCTTCAGCCCCAGCATTTT; CDR3 protein: CSARHRDRDLQPQHF
D gene: -; J gene: TRBJ1-1; V gene: TRBV11-3; clone size: many; CDR3 DNA: TGTGCCAGCAAGGTAGGCGGTGGGACTGAAGCTTTCTTT; CDR3 protein: CASKVGGGTEAFF
D gene: -; J gene: TRBJ2-3; V gene: TRBV7-2; clone size: few; CDR3 DNA: TGTGCCAGCAGCCGGATCGGTGGCGGTTACACAGATACGCAGTATTTT; CDR3 protein: CASSRIGGGYTDTQYF
D gene: TRBD1; J gene: TRBJ1-2; V gene: TRBV10-3; clone size: -; CDR3 DNA: TGTGCCATCAGGGGGACAGAAAGAAACTATGGCTACACCTTC; CDR3 protein: CAIRGTERNYGYTF
D gene: -; J gene: TRBJ1-2; V gene: TRBV7-9; clone size: -; CDR3 DNA: TGTGCCAGCAGCTACGTCAGAAATGGCTACACCTTC; CDR3 protein: CASSYVRNGYTF
D gene: -; J gene: TRBJ2-7; V gene: TRBV7-9; clone size: many; CDR3 DNA: TGTGCCAGCAGCTTATGGGACAAGCCCTGGGAGCAGTACTTC; CDR3 protein: CASSLWDKPWEQYF
D gene: TRBD1; J gene: TRBJ1-4; V gene: TRBV24-1; clone size: few; CDR3 DNA: TGTGCCACCAGTGATGGGGGACAGGGCGGGGGTGAAAAACTGTTTTTT; CDR3 protein: CATSDGGQGGGEKLFF
D gene: -; J gene: TRBJ1-3; V gene: TRBV19; clone size: -; CDR3 DNA: TGTGCCAGTAGTACAGGGGAAAGTGGAAACACCATATATTTT; CDR3 protein: CASSTGESGNTIYF
D gene: -; J gene: TRBJ2-5; V gene: TRBV7-9; clone size: many; CDR3 DNA: TGTGCCAGCAGCTCGACCCCGGTGGAGACCCAGTACTTC; CDR3 protein: CASSSTPVETQYF
D gene: -; J gene: TRBJ2-6; V gene: TRBV7-2; clone size: many; CDR3 DNA: TGTGCCAGCAGCCCAGGGTCTGGGGCCAACGTCCTGACTTTC; CDR3 protein: CASSPGSGANVLTF
D gene: -; J gene: TRBJ1-2; V gene: TRBV28; clone size: few; CDR3 DNA: TGTGCCAGCAGTTTTCGAGGCAGGGGCTATGGCTACACCTTC; CDR3 protein: CASSFRGRGYGYTF